This T cell receptor beta chain was obtained from a study of regulatory T cells in long-lasting Graves disease. Sequencing libraries for TCR beta were prepared with iRepertoire HTBI primers and Arm-PCR of CDR3 regions. TCRdb reprocessed the multiplex PCR reads via MiXCR and lists one record per CDR3 protein. The repertoire holds about 500,000 distinct CDR3 sequences, with about 16% as singletons. Time point denoted: newly diagnosed GD, antithyroid drugs for less than 3 months. PBMC RNA was the source of the TCR library. The CDR3 has 13 residues. Trimming shortened V by 4 bases and J by 7 bases, and 10 bases separated the two germline ends. CDR1 and CDR2 (germline): SNHLY, FYNNEI. This clonotype was seen repeatedly, ten times or more. What it binds is not known. General study results and limits: Newly diagnosed Graves' patients exceeded persistent ones in TCR diversity.

This sample also appeared in a second study, on T cells in Graves' hyperthyroidism and ophthalmopathy. That study reports: The model predicted ophthalmopathy a median approximately seven months before onset.

The TCR was taken from a middle-aged man with Graves disease. The chain has TRBV2 and TRBJ1-4; a possible D gene is TRBD1 (5 bases). The sequencing here drew on peripheral blood mononuclear cells (PBMCs), taken at new diagnosis, from a patient treated with antithyroid drugs. CDR3 residues: CASSGARAEKLFF. The DNA for the CDR3 is TGTGCCAGCAGTGGTGCCAGGGCTGAAAAACTGTTTTTT.